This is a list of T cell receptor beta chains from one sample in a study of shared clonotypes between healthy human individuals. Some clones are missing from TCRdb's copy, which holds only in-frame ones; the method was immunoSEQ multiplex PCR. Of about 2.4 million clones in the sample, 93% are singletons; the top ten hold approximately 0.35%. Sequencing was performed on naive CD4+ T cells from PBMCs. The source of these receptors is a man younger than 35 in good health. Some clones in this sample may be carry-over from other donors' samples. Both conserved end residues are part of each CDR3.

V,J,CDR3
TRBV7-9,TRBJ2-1,CASSLDGTGYNEQFF
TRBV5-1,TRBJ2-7,CASSLQPSGVGYEQYF
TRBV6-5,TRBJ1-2,CASSYGFAGEYGYTF
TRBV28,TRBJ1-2,CASRPRDRPGDGYTF
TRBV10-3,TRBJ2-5,CAMSWGPYETQYF
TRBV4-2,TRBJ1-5,CASSPGTGNQPQHF
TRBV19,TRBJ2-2,CASTRGGGYTGELFF
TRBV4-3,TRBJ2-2,CASSLSIWTENTGELFF
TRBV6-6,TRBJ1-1,CASSGGGIEAFF
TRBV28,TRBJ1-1,CASAAGARPEAFF
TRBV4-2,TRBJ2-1,CASSRDGYLAGTNEQFF
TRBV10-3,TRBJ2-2,CAISDLAANTGELFF
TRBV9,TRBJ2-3,CASSVRGARTDTQYF
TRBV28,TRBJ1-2,CASTKQGNYGYTF
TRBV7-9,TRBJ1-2,CASSLEYREANYGYTF
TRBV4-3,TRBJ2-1,CASSQGPTGSSSYNEQFF
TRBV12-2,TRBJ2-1,CASRLHPGQGITSSYNEQFF